This TCR beta chain derives from a study of blood T cell repertoires in COVID-19 (dated by TCRdb to the early 2020s). As for the study more broadly: Collaborator samples came from the United States, Italy and Spain and covered acute and convalescent phases of COVID-19. Samples came from the ongoing ImmuneRACE study (first 160 participants) plus 1,254 subjects from 6 global collaborators. The material from the prospective study consisted of cDNA or gDNA derived from T cells, B-cell-depleted T cells, or PBMCs. Deeply sampled blood TCRbeta repertoires from subjects exposed to, actively infected with, or recovered from COVID-19 were included in the dataset. The repertoires were released in a freely available public database meant as a resource for research on the immune response to SARS-CoV-2. HLA class I and class II types, where available, came from metadata supplied by the sample provider rather than from assay-based typing. Nearly every sample came with metadata listing a de-identified subject ID, COVID-19 status, age in years and sex.

On this clone itself: What antigen it recognizes has not been identified. There are no base qualities to consult, and no much larger clone falls within one base.

On the study overall, not on this receptor specifically: The quantity of clinical and demographic metadata differed by source and by participant and was supplied without curation.

TCRbeta CDR3 regions were amplified from genomic DNA by means of the immunoSEQ Assay, a bias-controlled multiplex PCR. Regarding the original processing steps: The number of nucleated cells in each sample was estimated by amplification of reference gene primers within the assay. To quantify the absolute abundance of each unique TCRbeta CDR3 rearrangement, sequence reads were collapsed and filtered. For each sample, productive Simpson clonality was calculated as the square root of Simpson's diversity index across productive rearrangements. Imported from immuneACCESS, the table was reduced by TCRdb to in-frame sequences with V and J called. These copies leave out some clones; in studies compared against another copy, an unresolved V gene accounts for under half, and the cause of the remainder is not known. D and trimming were read from the DNA, whereas the V and J calls and clone size are those reported in that table. Within this sample are fewer than 300,000 clones, with roughly 90% of them counted one time only. The ten most abundant clones make up 1% to 1.3% of the sample.

Participants in the prospective study were aged roughly 18 to 95 years, lived in more than 20 United States geographic areas, and enrolled through a virtual design. In the prospective study, cohorts were assigned on the basis of participant-reported clinical history obtained from a screening survey and a study questionnaire. For ImmuneRACE Cohort 3, a participant was defined as recovered based on two consecutive negative NP/OP PCR tests, clearance by a healthcare professional, or resolution of symptoms. Each participant in the prospective study had whole blood, serum and a nasopharyngeal or oropharyngeal swab collected by mobile phlebotomists. Over an approximately 2-month period, participants in the prospective study had the option of providing additional blood draws and questionnaires. Before DNA extraction, blood samples from the prospective study were shipped at room temperature or frozen.

The source material was PBMCs or T cells enriched from blood (not recorded which). This sequence was found in a woman aged 25-40 years who had recovered from COVID-19.

The bases read TGTGCCAGCAGCCCTGGACTAGCGGGGGCCCTCTACGAGCAGTACTTC. It is translated as CASSPGLAGALYEQYF. The chain employs TRBV9 and TRBJ2-7; TRBD2 aligns with 13 central bases. Looking up the germline V gene yields CDR1 SGDLS and CDR2 YYNGEE. Taken from cysteine to phenylalanine, the CDR3 has 16 residues. This entry keeps only the CDR3 DNA: 48 bases, framed from base 1. The junction shows trimming of 4 bases on V and 3 bases on J, and the gene matches do not reach 7 bases of it.